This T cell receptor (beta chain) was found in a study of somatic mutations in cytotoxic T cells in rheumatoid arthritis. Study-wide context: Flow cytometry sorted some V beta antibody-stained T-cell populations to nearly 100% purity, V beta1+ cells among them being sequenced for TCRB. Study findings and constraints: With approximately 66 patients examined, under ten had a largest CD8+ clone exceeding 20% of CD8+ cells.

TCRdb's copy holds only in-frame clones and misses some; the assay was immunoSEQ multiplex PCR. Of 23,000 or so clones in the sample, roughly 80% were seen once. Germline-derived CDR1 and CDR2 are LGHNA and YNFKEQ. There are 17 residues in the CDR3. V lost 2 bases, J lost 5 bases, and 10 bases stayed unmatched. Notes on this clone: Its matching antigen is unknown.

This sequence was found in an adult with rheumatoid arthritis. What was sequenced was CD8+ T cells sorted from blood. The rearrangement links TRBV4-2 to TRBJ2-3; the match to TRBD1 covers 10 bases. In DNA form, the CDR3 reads TGTGCCAGCAGCCAATACTCGGGACAGGGGAAGCGAGATACGCAGTATTTT. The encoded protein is CASSQYSGQGKRDTQYF.